These 30 T cell receptor beta chains share one sample of origin, sequenced in a study of blood T cells in healthy people across ages. Alongside a J-beta primer mix, a sample-barcoded 5' primer served in a second PCR lasting roughly 7 to 11 cycles. MiXCR was run by TCRdb on the 5' RACE reads, yielding one entry per CDR3 protein. The sample has about 730,000 distinct CDR3 sequences; roughly 45% are singletons. Material for sequencing was blood. Every receptor here comes from a woman aged 55-69 years in good health.

This clonotype was counted a few times. The chain combines TRBV18 with TRBJ1-1; 7 nucleotides line up with TRBD1. CDR1 is KGHSH, CDR2 LQKENI, per germline. The CDR3 runs to 14 residues. The trim removed 5 bases at V and 4 bases at J, leaving 7 bases unmatched. The chain's CDR3 is CASSSTGYGTEAFF. CDR3 DNA sequence: TGTGCCAGCTCATCGACAGGGTACGGCACTGAAGCTTTCTTT.

The chain couples TRBV6-6 to TRBJ1-2; 10 nucleotides agree with TRBD1. There are 14 residues in the CDR3. V shed 8 bases and J 3 bases; nucleotides not matched to a gene: 6. Germline V lookup: CDR1 MNHNY, CDR2 SVGAGI (reference sequence). CDR3 residues: CASDRGRRYYGYTF. The CDR3 nucleotides read TGTGCCAGCGACAGGGGGCGAAGATACTATGGCTACACCTTC.

This clonotype was seen repeatedly, ten times or more. The chain uses TRBV11-1 and TRBJ2-5, with TRBD2 as a possible D gene (6 bases). Per germline, CDR1 SGHAT and CDR2 FQDESV (reference sequence). Between the trimmed V and J ends, which lost 7 bases and 5 bases, there was a span of 14 bases. The length of the CDR3 is 13 residues. The CDR3 loop is CASTPEGEETQYF. The CDR3 DNA reads TGTGCCAGCACCCCGGAGGGCGAGGAGACCCAGTACTTC.

The table lists this clonotype with a few counts. The chain uses TRBV6-2 or TRBV6-3 and TRBJ2-1; no firm D call. CDR1 MNHEY and CDR2 SVGEGT come from the germline V gene. V lost 4 bases and J lost 0, with 7 bases in between. The CDR3 consists of 14 residues. The CDR3: CASSFESSYNEQFF. The CDR3, as DNA: TGTGCCAGCAGTTTCGAGAGCTCCTACAATGAGCAGTTCTTC.

This clonotype was recorded once. A read error may be the cause here, since a much bigger clone is one base away. The chain employs TRBV10-3 and TRBJ2-1; TRBD2 aligns across 7 bases. Per germline, CDR1 ENHRY and CDR2 SYGVKD. The V gene end was trimmed by 0 bases and the J gene end by 5 bases; junction bases not matched to a gene: 7. This CDR3 is 16 amino acids long. Here the CDR3 DNA reads TGTGCCATCAGTGAGTCAGAGGCTAGCGGCCACAATGAGCAGTTCTTC. It translates to CAISESEASGHNEQFF.

In its sample, this clonotype was seen a few times. This chain links TRBV6-6 with TRBJ2-5, with D perhaps matching TRBD1 or TRBD2 (6 bases each). CDR1 is MNHNY and CDR2 is SVGAGI in the germline V gene (reference sequence). Trimming took 9 bases from V and 2 from J, leaving 16 bases between them. The CDR3 runs 14 residues. The CDR3 DNA sequence: TGTGCCAGTAAGACGGGGGCCCCGCAAGAGACCCAGTACTTC. Translating gives CASKTGAPQETQYF.

The gene calls are TRBV7-2 and TRBJ1-1, with unresolved D. This CDR3 comprises 15 residues. Germline CDR1 reads SGHTA; CDR2 reads FQGNSA. Trimming stripped 1 base from V and 0 bases from J, with 9 bases between. In DNA form, the CDR3 reads TGTGCCAGCAGCTTAGGTCGTGCTATGAACACTGAAGCTTTCTTT. It encodes CASSLGRAMNTEAFF.

This clonotype was picked up a small number of times. The chain couples TRBV5-1 to TRBJ2-1, with 8 nucleotides matching TRBD2. The CDR3 length is 15 residues. With 4 bases clipped from V and 2 bases from J, the junction kept 5 bases outside the gene matches. CDR1 and CDR2 (germline): SGHRS, YFSETQ. The CDR3 loop reads CASSISGGPYNEQFF. DNA of the CDR3: TGCGCCAGCAGCATAAGCGGGGGTCCCTACAATGAGCAGTTCTTC.

The CDR3 nucleotides are TGCAGCGTTGATCGTGACAACGTTGCTGAAGCTTTCTTT. It translates to CSVDRDNVAEAFF. This chain uses TRBV29-1 with TRBJ1-1, with D unclear. Trimming left V 3 bases short and J 6 bases short, with 14 bases between. The CDR3 has 13 residues. Germline V gene data show CDR1 as SQVTM and CDR2 as ANQGSEA. Looking up the rest from reference TRBV29-1 and TRBJ1-1 gives the full variable domain: SAVISQKPSRDICQRGTSLTIQCQVDSQVTMMFWYRQQPGQSLTLIATANQGSEATYESGFVIDKFPISRPNLTFSTLTVSNMSPEDSSIYLCSVDRDNVAEAFFGQGTRLTVV.

J is TRBJ2-1 and V is TRBV7-2; no reliable D call. The ends were cut back, 1 base at V and 5 bases at J, with 9 bases in the middle. Germline V gives CDR1 SGHTA, CDR2 FQGNSA. The CDR3 runs 14 residues. CDR3 protein: CASSLVTDDNEQFF. The CDR3 coding sequence is TGTGCCAGCAGCTTAGTGACGGACGACAATGAGCAGTTCTTC.

The rearrangement joins TRBV6-5 to TRBJ2-5; 8 nucleotides match TRBD2. This CDR3 has 13 amino acids. CDR1 and CDR2 (germline): MNHEY, SVGAGI. V lost 8 bases, J lost 5 bases, and 7 bases stayed unmatched. DNA for the CDR3: TGTGCCAGCGGGATGGGACTAGTGGAGACCCAGTACTTC. Translating gives CASGMGLVETQYF.

The chain carries TRBV11-2 and TRBJ2-3; D remains unclear. The V end was cut by 5 bases, the J end by 6 bases, with 12 bases between. The CDR3 totals 13 residues. In germline, CDR1 is SGHAT, CDR2 FQNNGV. In nucleotides, the CDR3 is TGTGCCAGCAGCCCCACAGCGTGGGATACGCAGTATTTT. Protein sequence: CASSPTAWDTQYF.

This rearrangement joins TRBV7-9 to TRBJ2-3, with 10 bases aligning to TRBD1. The V and J ends lost 3 bases and 6 bases, in that order; junction bases with no gene match: 6. The CDR3 has 15 amino acids. CDR1 and CDR2 from the germline V gene are SEHNR and FQNEAQ (reference sequence). CDR3 region: CASSFTGQGSDTQYF. As DNA, the CDR3 is TGTGCCAGCAGCTTCACGGGACAGGGGTCGGATACGCAGTATTTT.

This chain joins TRBV12-3 or TRBV12-4 and TRBJ2-3; the match to TRBD1 covers 11 bases. The trim removed 4 bases at V and 7 bases at J, leaving 13 bases unmatched. The CDR3 is made up of 17 amino acids. The CDR3 nucleotides read TGTGCCAGCAGTTGGGAAGAGGGGACAGGGGGACCGAATACGCAGTATTTT. It codes for CASSWEEGTGGPNTQYF.

This clonotype was recorded once. A junction end diverges from the germline sequence, so it may reflect a read error. J is TRBJ2-1 and V is TRBV5-8, with 7 bases lining up with TRBD1. The CDR3 sequence is 16 residues long. In germline, CDR1 is SGHTS, CDR2 YDEGEE. The CDR3 region is CASSLGFRQGLNEQLF. The CDR3 DNA reads TGTGCCAGCAGCTTGGGGTTTCGACAGGGCCTCAATGAGCAGCTCTTC. Using reference TRBV5-8 and TRBJ2-1 for the parts outside the CDR3, the full variable domain is EAGVTQSPTHLIKTRGQQATLRCSPISGHTSVYWYQQALGLGLQFLLWYDEGEERNRGNFPPRFSGRQFPNYSSELNVNALELEDSALYLCASSLGFRQGLNEQLFGPGTRLTVL.

V and J are TRBV12-3 or TRBV12-4 and TRBJ2-5; 8 bases match TRBD2. The assigned J gene may be wrong: the sequence end matches TRBJ2-7 better. This CDR3 spans 15 amino acids. DNA for the CDR3: TGTGCCAGCAGTTTATGGGCGGGAGGCGGATACGAGCAGTACTTC. This translates into CASSLWAGGGYEQYF.

The CDR3 DNA is TGTGCCAGCAGCCCATCGGAACAGCGGGGGGGTTCCAATGAGCAGTACTTC. Translating it yields CASSPSEQRGGSNEQYF. J is TRBJ2-7 and V is TRBV3-1; 10 bases align to TRBD2. The germline gives CDR1 LGHDT, CDR2 YNNKEL (reference sequence). The CDR3 consists of 17 residues. The junction had 16 bases not matched to a gene; V was cut back by 4 bases and J by 7 bases.

The chain combines TRBV10-3 with TRBJ1-6; D not resolved. The V gene lost 3 bases and the J gene lost 0 bases, with 9 bases spanning the gap. The CDR3 is made up of 16 amino acids. Germline V gene lookup returns CDR1 ENHRY and CDR2 SYGVKD. CDR3 bases: TGTGCCATCAGTGACACCGCGAGCTCCTATAATTCACCCCTCCACTTT. This translates into CAISDTASSYNSPLHF.

Details on this clonotype: A single base separates this from a much larger clone, so it may be a read error. The chain combines TRBV5-1 with TRBJ2-1, with 13 bases aligning to TRBD2. The CDR3 sequence is 18 residues long. Germline V gene sequence: CDR1 SGHRS, CDR2 YFSETQ. The CDR3 is CANSLETSGGAVYNEQFF. In nucleotides, the CDR3 is TGCGCCAACAGCTTGGAAACTAGCGGGGGGGCTGTCTACAATGAGCAGTTCTTC.

About this clonotype itself: This may stem from a read error, because a much larger clone lies one nucleotide away. The chain links TRBV12-3 or TRBV12-4 to TRBJ2-5; tentatively, D is TRBD2 (5 bases). Trimming cost V 6 bases and J 11 bases, with 19 bases left between them. The CDR3 covers 13 residues. The CDR3 DNA reads as TGTGCCAGCAGCCGGGCCGACTACAATGAGCAGTACTTC. Translating gives CASSRADYNEQYF.

This sequence joins TRBV2 and TRBJ2-7; D possibly corresponds to TRBD2 (5 bases). The germline V gene encodes CDR1 SNHLY and CDR2 FYNNEI. There are 16 residues in the CDR3. Trimming cost V 6 bases and J 3 bases, with 21 bases left between them. CDR3 bases: TGTGCCAGCAGAGAGTTCCGGAGGACCTCCGACTACGAGCAGTACTTC. Protein product: CASREFRRTSDYEQYF.

The rearrangement joins TRBV29-1 to TRBJ1-1; 7 bases are a match to TRBD1. The CDR3 runs to 14 residues. Germline CDR1 and CDR2: SQVTM and ANQGSEA. V shed 3 bases, J shed 4 bases, and the junction held 8 bases outside the gene matches. In DNA form, the CDR3 reads TGCAGCGTTGAGACAGGGACAGTCAGCACTGAAGCTTTCTTT. It translates to CSVETGTVSTEAFF.

This chain connects TRBV29-1 to TRBJ1-1; 7 nucleotides match TRBD1. The CDR3 has 13 amino acids. Looked up from germline, CDR1 is SQVTM and CDR2 is ANQGSEA. The junction had 9 bases not matched to a gene; V was cut back by 8 bases and J by 3 bases. The CDR3 here is CSSLEQGDTEAFF. CDR3 in DNA: TGCAGCTCTCTGGAGCAGGGGGACACTGAAGCTTTCTTT.

The chain carries TRBV20-1 and TRBJ1-2; a weak D match, TRBD1 (5 bases). The CDR3 is 14 amino acids. V lost 0 bases to trimming and J lost 5 bases, with 13 bases between them. The germline V gene encodes CDR1 DFQATT and CDR2 SNEGSKA (reference sequence). CDR3 region: CSARDRGGWYGYTF. DNA for the CDR3: TGCAGTGCTAGAGATCGCGGGGGGTGGTATGGCTACACCTTC.

This chain connects TRBV6-5 to TRBJ2-2; perhaps TRBD2 as D (5 bases). The CDR3 sequence is 12 residues long. The V gene lost 3 bases and the J gene lost 6 bases, with 5 bases spanning the gap. Germline CDR1 and CDR2: MNHEY and SVGAGI. The CDR3 bases are TGTGCCAGCAGTTATAGCGCCGGGGAGCTGTTTTTT. Encoded protein: CASSYSAGELFF.

The rearrangement uses TRBV9 and TRBJ1-4, with D tentatively TRBD1 (6 bases). Looked up from germline, CDR1 is SGDLS and CDR2 is YYNGEE. The CDR3 runs to 15 residues. The V end was cut by 2 bases, the J end by 3 bases, with 11 bases between. CDR3 residues: CASSVGHQPNEKLFF. In DNA form, the CDR3 reads TGTGCCAGCAGCGTGGGACACCAACCTAATGAAAAACTGTTTTTT.

This chain connects TRBV5-1 to TRBJ2-4, with 7 bases lining up with TRBD1. CDR1 is SGHRS and CDR2 is YFSETQ in the germline V gene. The CDR3 loop spans 17 amino acids. V was clipped by 1 base and J by 0 bases; unmatched bases: 7. In DNA form, the CDR3 reads TGCGCCAGCAGCTTGCCCCGGACAGGTATAGCCAAAAACATTCAGTACTTC. Translation gives CASSLPRTGIAKNIQYF.

This clonotype has a handful of counts. V gene TRBV6-5 combines with J gene TRBJ2-1; D is unclear. CDR3 length: 12 residues. Germline loops: CDR1 MNHEY, CDR2 SVGAGI. V was shortened by 0 bases and J by 5 bases, with 2 bases between the two germline ends. CDR3 nucleotide sequence: TGTGCCAGCAGTTACTCGAACAATGAGCAGTTCTTC. Its translation: CASSYSNNEQFF.

This chain connects TRBV6-2 or TRBV6-3 to TRBJ2-4; 9 bases line up with TRBD2. J lost 0 bases, V lost 5 bases, and 17 bases had no gene match. The CDR3 has 20 residues. CDR1 MNHEY and CDR2 SVGEGT come from the germline V gene. DNA of the CDR3: TGTGCCAGCAGTCTTCCCCCTAGCGGGGCCGACCGGCTAGCCAAAAACATTCAGTACTTC. Translation gives CASSLPPSGADRLAKNIQYF.

The table lists this clonotype with a few counts. The rearrangement uses TRBV27 and TRBJ2-6; the D is unclear. CDR3 length equals 16 residues. V shed 4 bases and J shed 0 bases, with 10 bases lying between them. CDR1 and CDR2 (germline): MNHEY, SMNVEV (reference sequence). Here the CDR3 reads CASSSLASSGANVLTF. DNA of the CDR3: TGTGCCAGCAGTTCCCTTGCTAGCTCTGGGGCCAACGTCCTGACTTTC.